This section outlines one TCR beta chain sequence together with its context. Its antigen is currently not known. Base qualities are missing; no much larger clone stands one base away. This sample was taken from a study of T cell changes during pregnancy in multiple sclerosis (dated by TCRdb to between 2018 and 2021). With regard to the full study: In women with multiple sclerosis, the researchers looked at how the T cell repertoire shifted as pregnancy progressed.

The germline V gene supplies CDR1 SGHVS and CDR2 FQNEAQ. V is pared back by 2 bases and J by 5 bases, with 21 bases lying between the germline termini. The CDR3, from cysteine to phenylalanine, totals 17 residues. Only the CDR3 region is kept as DNA, spanning 51 bases read in frame from base 1. The library was prepared using the immunoSEQ multiplex PCR assay. TCRdb's version of the immuneACCESS table is confined to in-frame rearrangements and falls short of the full clone set. An unresolved V gene accounts for under half of the shortfall where checked; the remainder is of unknown origin. A total of around 67,000 clones appear in this sample, under 90% of them only once. The ten largest clonotypes hold 8% to 10% of the sample.

The specimen was peripheral blood, collected after pregnancy. The chain joins TRBV7-8 to TRBJ2-5, and the D gene may be TRBD2, 5 bases matching. The sequence came from a female donor in good health, enrolled as a control in a pregnancy study. The bases are TGTGCCAGCAGCTTAAGGTTGTGGGGAGAGAAGAAGGAGACCCAGTACTTC. Its coded protein is CASSLRLWGEKKETQYF. With the rest looked up from the reference TRBV7-8 and TRBJ2-5 genes rather than sequenced, the full variable domain is GAGVSQSPRYKVAKRGQDVALRCDPISGHVSLFWYQQALGQGPEFLTYFQNEAQLDKSGLPSDRFFAERPEGSVSTLKIQRTQQEDSAVYLCASSLRLWGEKKETQYFGPGTRLLVL.